Shown below are 9 T cell receptor beta chains from a single sample sequenced in a study of CD8 T cells in ankylosing spondylitis (dated 2017 in TCRdb). Library construction relied on 5' RACE. For sequencing, an Illumina HiSeq 2500 was employed. TCRdb itself trimmed the public reads at Q25 with fastp, ran MiXCR and retained productive beta chains. Entries are consolidated by CDR3 protein sequence, retaining the most common genes and DNA. Counted in this sample were about 450,000 distinct CDR3 sequences; roughly 25% of them appeared once. The ten largest clonotypes hold 0.89% of the sample. The paper's findings and limits, for the study overall: Blood from ankylosing spondylitis patients appeared to be characterized by a TCR beta motif made up of 8 or 9 highly homologous amino acid variants.

Antigens for these TCRs are unknown. The sample taken for sequencing was blood, either unsorted or a sorted T cell fraction (not recorded which). Receptors were obtained from a male donor with ankylosing spondylitis.

V usage is TRBV24-1 and J usage is TRBJ2-1; the match to TRBD2 covers 12 bases. Germline CDR1 KGHDR, CDR2 SFDVKD. CDR3 length: 15 amino acids. With V trimmed by 5 bases and J by 8 bases, 6 bases remained unmatched. As DNA, the CDR3 is TGTGCCACCAGTGCCAGGACTAGCGGGATCGATGAGCAGTTCTTC. This sequence encodes CATSARTSGIDEQFF.

This clonotype was found a few times. The chain joins TRBV7-9 to TRBJ2-7; D gene unclear. V gave up 1 base and J gave up 3 bases, with 13 bases separating them. The CDR3 runs to 15 residues. Germline V gene data show CDR1 as SEHNR and CDR2 as FQNEAQ (reference sequence). CDR3 in amino acids: CASSLGSPALYEQYF. CDR3 nucleotides: TGTGCCAGCAGCTTAGGGTCTCCGGCGCTCTACGAGCAGTACTTC.

This clonotype was counted ten times or more. This chain joins TRBV7-2 and TRBJ2-1; TRBD2 matches at 8 bases. Germline CDR1 and CDR2: SGHTA and FQGNSA. The CDR3 length is 16 residues. With 5 bases clipped from V and 7 bases from J, the junction kept 13 bases outside the gene matches. CDR3 loop: CASSPGGTRSSNEQFF. CDR3 nucleotides: TGTGCCAGCAGCCCTGGCGGGACTAGGTCGAGTAATGAGCAGTTCTTC. Based on the CDR3 plus reference TRBV7-2 and TRBJ2-1, the full variable domain is GAGVSQSPSNKVTEKGKDVELRCDPISGHTALYWYRQSLGQGLEFLIYFQGNSAPDKSGLPSDRFSAERTGGSVSTLTIQRTQQEDSAVYLCASSPGGTRSSNEQFFGPGTRLTVL.

The chain carries TRBV7-8 and TRBJ2-5; TRBD1 agrees at 11 bases. CDR1 is SGHVS and CDR2 is FQNEAQ in the germline V gene. The CDR3 is made up of 16 amino acids. V gave up 5 bases and J gave up 5 bases; unmatched junction bases: 10. CDR3 coding DNA: TGTGCCAGCAGCGCCTTTAGGACAGGGGGCTTTGAGACCCAGTACTTC. It codes for CASSAFRTGGFETQYF.

V is TRBV11-2 and J is TRBJ2-3, with D unclear. Germline V gene data show CDR1 as SGHAT and CDR2 as FQNNGV. V was cut by 2 bases and J by 0 bases, with 12 bases left in between. The CDR3 loop spans 16 amino acids. The DNA for the CDR3 is TGTGCCAGCAGCTTAACTAATAGGAGAAGCACAGATACGCAGTATTTT. It codes for CASSLTNRRSTDTQYF.

In this sample, this clonotype turned up a few times. CDR3 sequence: CSVDLAGTYEQYF. The CDR3 nucleotides read TGCAGCGTTGACCTAGCGGGAACCTACGAGCAGTACTTC. The chain is built from TRBV29-1 and TRBJ2-7; TRBD2 aligns across 9 bases. Losses at the gene ends were 3 bases for V and 2 bases for J; bases not matched to a gene: 2. CDR1 and CDR2 (germline): SQVTM, ANQGSEA. This CDR3 contains 13 residues.

A few counts support this clonotype. The rearrangement joins TRBV9 to TRBJ2-1; 9 positions match TRBD2. Germline CDR1 reads SGDLS; CDR2 reads YYNGEE. Germline trimming cut 0 bases from V and 5 bases from J; bases unmatched to any gene: 6. The CDR3 spans 16 residues. The CDR3 nucleotides read TGTGCCAGCAGCGTAGATCCGGCGGGAGGGGACAATGAGCAGTTCTTC. Translating it yields CASSVDPAGGDNEQFF.

The J gene is TRBJ2-3, the V gene TRBV11-3, with D perhaps TRBD2 (5 bases). V dropped 1 base and J dropped 9 bases, with 17 bases sitting between them. CDR1 is SGHNT and CDR2 is YENEEA in the germline V gene. The length of the CDR3 is 15 residues. CDR3 loop: CASSLGGLTSGTQYF. The CDR3 DNA reads TGTGCCAGCAGCTTAGGAGGACTCACCTCCGGCACGCAGTATTTT.

This clonotype was picked up a small number of times. The V call is TRBV24-1, the J call TRBJ2-5; D unclear. This CDR3 comprises 13 residues. V was clipped by 6 bases and J by 3 bases, with 10 bases between them. Germline V lookup: CDR1 KGHDR, CDR2 SFDVKD. In DNA, the CDR3 is TGTGCCACCAGTCCGTCCTACGAAGAGACCCAGTACTTC. Its translation: CATSPSYEETQYF.